The following is a TCR beta chain sequence with its context. Its antigen is as yet unknown. The data belong to a study of T cell responses to AZD1222 COVID-19 vaccine. Study observations and caveats: No repertoire was sampled before or during the peak T cell response, only after it. Rises in breadth and depth of Spike-specific TCRs came after two AZD1222 doses. Nearly half of the spike-specific TCRs reportedly recognize variant regions that carry no mutations. Regions 160-218 and 743-854 held dominance among vaccine-associated CD4 TCRs, which spanned spike.

Libraries were prepared by immunoSEQ multiplex PCR; TCRdb keeps only in-frame clonotypes and omits some of them. The repertoire holds approximately 190,000 clones, with 90% to 95% as singletons. V trimming: 4 bases; J trimming: 5 bases; junction bases outside the gene matches: 7. The CDR3 is 14 residues long. Per the germline V gene, CDR1 is SGHAT and CDR2 is FQNNGV. The specimen comprised peripheral blood, sampled on day 0 of AZD1222 vaccination. The sequence was collected from an adult in good health. This chain links TRBV11-2 with TRBJ2-7; 8 positions agree with TRBD1. The CDR3 DNA is TGTGCCAGCAGCTGGGGACAGGTTTCCCACGAGCAGTACTTC. This encodes CASSWGQVSHEQYF.